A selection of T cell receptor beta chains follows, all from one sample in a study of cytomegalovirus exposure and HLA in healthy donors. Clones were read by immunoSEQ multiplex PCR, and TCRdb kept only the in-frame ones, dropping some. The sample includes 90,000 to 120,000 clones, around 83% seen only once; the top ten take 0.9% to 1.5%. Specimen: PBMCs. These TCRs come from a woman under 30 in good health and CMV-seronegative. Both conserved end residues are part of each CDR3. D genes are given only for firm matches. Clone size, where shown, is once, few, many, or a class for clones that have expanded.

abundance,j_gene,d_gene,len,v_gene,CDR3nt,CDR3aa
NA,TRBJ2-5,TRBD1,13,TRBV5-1,TGCGCCAGCGAGACAGGGAACCAAGAGACCCAGTACTTC,CASETGNQETQYF
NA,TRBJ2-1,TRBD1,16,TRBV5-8,TGTGCCAGCAGCCGGGAACAGGGGATACCTTACAATGAGCAGTTCTTC,CASSREQGIPYNEQFF
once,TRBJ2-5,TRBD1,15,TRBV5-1,TGCGCCAGCAGCTTGTTTGGGACAGACCAAGAGACCCAGTACTTC,CASSLFGTDQETQYF
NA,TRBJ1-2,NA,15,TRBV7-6,TGTGCCAGCAGCTTAGTCCCTCCAGCTAACTATGGCTACACCTTC,CASSLVPPANYGYTF
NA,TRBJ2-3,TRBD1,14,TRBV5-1,TGCGCCAGCAGCTTTGACAGGGGGACAGATACGCAGTATTTT,CASSFDRGTDTQYF
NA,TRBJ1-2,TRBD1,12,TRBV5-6,TGTGCCAGCAGCTTGACAGGGGGCGGCTACACCTTC,CASSLTGGGYTF
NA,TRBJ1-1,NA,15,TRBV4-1,TGCGCCAGCAGCACCGGTCCGCAGGGCAACACTGAAGCTTTCTTT,CASSTGPQGNTEAFF
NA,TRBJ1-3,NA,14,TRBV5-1,TGCGCCAGCAGCCTCGGGATTCTCGGAAACACCATATATTTT,CASSLGILGNTIYF
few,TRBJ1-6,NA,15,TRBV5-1,TGCGCCAGCAGCTTGGAGGCAGGCCTTAATTCACCCCTCCACTTT,CASSLEAGLNSPLHF
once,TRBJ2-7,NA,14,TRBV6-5,TGTGCCAGCAGTTACTCGGCCGGGTCCTACGAGCAGTACTTC,CASSYSAGSYEQYF
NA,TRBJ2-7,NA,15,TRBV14,TGTGCCAGCAGGCATTCAGGGTCGGCCTCCTACGAGCAGTACTTC,CASRHSGSASYEQYF
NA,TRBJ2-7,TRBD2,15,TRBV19,TGTGCCAGTAGCCCTTATCCCCGGGGGGCCTACGAGCAGTACTTC,CASSPYPRGAYEQYF
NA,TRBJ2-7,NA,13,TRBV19,TGTGCCAGTAGTATTGCCAGCGGATACGAGCAGTACTTC,CASSIASGYEQYF
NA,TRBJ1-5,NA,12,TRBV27,TGTGCCAGCAGTCTTCCTAATCAGCCCCAGCATTTT,CASSLPNQPQHF
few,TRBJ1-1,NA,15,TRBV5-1,TGCGCCAGCAGCTTGAGGACAGAGTTGAACACTGAAGCTTTCTTT,CASSLRTELNTEAFF
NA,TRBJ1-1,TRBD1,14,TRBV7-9,TGTGCCAGCAGCTTCAGGACAGGCGACAATGAAGCTTTCTTT,CASSFRTGDNEAFF
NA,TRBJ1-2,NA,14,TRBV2,TGTGCCAGCAGTGAGGGGGCATTGAGATATGGCTACACCTTC,CASSEGALRYGYTF
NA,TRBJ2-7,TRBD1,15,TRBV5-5,TGTGCCAGCAGAGTGGACAGGGGGGAATCCTACGAGCAGTACTTC,CASRVDRGESYEQYF
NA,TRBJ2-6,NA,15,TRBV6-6,TGTGCCAGCAGTTACGCGGGGTCTGGGGCCAACGTCCTGACTTTC,CASSYAGSGANVLTF
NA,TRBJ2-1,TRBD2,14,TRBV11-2,TGTGCCAGCAGCGGGACTAGGAGTAGGGGTGAGCAGTTCTTC,CASSGTRSRGEQFF
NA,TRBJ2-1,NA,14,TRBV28,TGTGCCAGCAGTCGCCTCGGGTTCTCCAATGAGCAGTTCTTC,CASSRLGFSNEQFF
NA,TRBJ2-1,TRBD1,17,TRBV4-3,TGCGCCAGCAGCCAAGAAATTGGGGACAGGGGCGGGAATGAGCAGTTCTTC,CASSQEIGDRGGNEQFF
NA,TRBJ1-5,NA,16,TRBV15,TGTGCCACCAGCAGAGATCGGGAGGGTTCAAATCAGCCCCAGCATTTT,CATSRDREGSNQPQHF
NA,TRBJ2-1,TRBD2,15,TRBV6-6,TGTGCCAGCAGTTACGGTGCTAGCGGGAGGGAAGGGAAGTTCTTC,CASSYGASGREGKFF
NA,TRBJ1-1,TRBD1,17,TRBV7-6,TGTGCCAGCAGCTCCCCCCCAGGGGGCGAAATAAACACTGAAGCTTTCTTT,CASSSPPGGEINTEAFF
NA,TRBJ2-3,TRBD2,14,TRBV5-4,TGTGCCAGCAGCTCGACTAGCGGGACAGATACGCAGTATTTT,CASSSTSGTDTQYF
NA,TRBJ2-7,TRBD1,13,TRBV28,TGTGCCAGCAGTACGACAGGGGTGGGGGAGCAGTACTTC,CASSTTGVGEQYF
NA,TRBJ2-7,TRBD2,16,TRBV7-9,TGTGCCAGCAGCTTAGAGTCCCAGCGGGGGGTTTACGAGCAGTACTTC,CASSLESQRGVYEQYF